This record covers a single TCR beta chain. The data derive from a study of blood T cell repertoires in COVID-19. About the study: Sources were T cells, B-cell-depleted T cells, or PBMCs; the material itself was cDNA or gDNA.

Trimming at V came to 1 base and at J to 6 bases, leaving 9 bases not matched to a gene. This CDR3 has 16 residues. Germline CDR1 reads GTSNPN; CDR2 reads SVGIG (reference sequence). Seattle patients were enrolled while actively infected and followed longitudinally. Authors' data handling: Amplification of reference gene primers was used by the study to estimate nucleated cell counts. The protocol was immunoSEQ multiplex PCR, while the TCRdb copy is restricted to in-frame clones and leaves out a portion. V and J calls and clone size are those listed in that table; D and trimming were worked out from the DNA. The data show about 500,000 clones, about 88% seen once.

The V and J genes are TRBV30 and TRBJ2-1; 10 nucleotides line up with TRBD1. The sequence was obtained from a man between 18 and 35 years old with COVID-19, enrolled during active disease. The sample was peripheral blood. CDR3 sequence reads: CAWSGLGQGIVNEQFF. Here the CDR3 DNA reads TGTGCCTGGAGTGGGTTGGGACAGGGGATCGTCAATGAGCAGTTCTTC.